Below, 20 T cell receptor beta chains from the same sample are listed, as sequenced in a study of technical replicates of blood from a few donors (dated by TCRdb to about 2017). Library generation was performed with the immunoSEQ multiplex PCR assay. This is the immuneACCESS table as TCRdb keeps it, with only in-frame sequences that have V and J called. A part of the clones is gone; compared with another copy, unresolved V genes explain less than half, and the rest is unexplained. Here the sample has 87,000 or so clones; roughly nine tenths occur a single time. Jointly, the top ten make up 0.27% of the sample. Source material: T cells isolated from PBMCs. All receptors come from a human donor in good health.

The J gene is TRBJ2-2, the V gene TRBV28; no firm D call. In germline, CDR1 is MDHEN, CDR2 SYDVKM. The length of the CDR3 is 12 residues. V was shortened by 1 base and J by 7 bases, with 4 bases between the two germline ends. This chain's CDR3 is CASSLSIGELFF. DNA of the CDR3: TGTGCCAGCAGTTTATCCATCGGGGAGCTGTTTTTT.

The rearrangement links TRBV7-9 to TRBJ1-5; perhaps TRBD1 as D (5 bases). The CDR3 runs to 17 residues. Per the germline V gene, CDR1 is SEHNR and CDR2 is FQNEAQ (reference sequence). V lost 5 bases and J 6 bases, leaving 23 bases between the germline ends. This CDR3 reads CASSPTFTTGGPQPQHF. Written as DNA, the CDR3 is TGTGCCAGCAGCCCAACTTTCACCACGGGGGGTCCTCAGCCCCAGCATTTT.

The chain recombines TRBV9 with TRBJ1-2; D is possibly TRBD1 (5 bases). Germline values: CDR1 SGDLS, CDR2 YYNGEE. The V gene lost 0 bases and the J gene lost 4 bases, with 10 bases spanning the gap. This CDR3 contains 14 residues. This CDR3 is CASSVGGGTYGYTF. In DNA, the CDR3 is TGTGCCAGCAGCGTAGGGGGGGGAACCTATGGCTACACCTTC.

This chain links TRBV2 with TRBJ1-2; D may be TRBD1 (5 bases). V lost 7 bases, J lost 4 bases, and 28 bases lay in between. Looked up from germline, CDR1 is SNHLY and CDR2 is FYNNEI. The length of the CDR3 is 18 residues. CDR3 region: CASTPRSGGMGFTYGYTF. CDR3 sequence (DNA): TGTGCCAGCACTCCAAGGTCGGGGGGAATGGGGTTTACCTATGGCTACACCTTC.

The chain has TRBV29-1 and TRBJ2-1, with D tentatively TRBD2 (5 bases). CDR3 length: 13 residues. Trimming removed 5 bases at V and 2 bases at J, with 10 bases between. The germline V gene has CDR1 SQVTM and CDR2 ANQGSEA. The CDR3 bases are TGCAGCGTTTCCCCCGGGACCTACAATGAGCAGTTCTTC. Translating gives CSVSPGTYNEQFF.

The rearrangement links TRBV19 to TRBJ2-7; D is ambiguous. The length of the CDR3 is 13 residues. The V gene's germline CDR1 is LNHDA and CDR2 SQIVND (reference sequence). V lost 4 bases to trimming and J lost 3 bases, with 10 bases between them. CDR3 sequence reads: CASSTATGYEQYF. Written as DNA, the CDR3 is TGTGCCAGTAGTACGGCGACGGGCTACGAGCAGTACTTC.

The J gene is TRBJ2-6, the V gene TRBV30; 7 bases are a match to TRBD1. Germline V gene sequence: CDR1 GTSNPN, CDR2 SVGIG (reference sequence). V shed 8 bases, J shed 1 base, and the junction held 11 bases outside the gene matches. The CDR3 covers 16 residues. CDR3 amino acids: CAGPGQTPSGANVLTF. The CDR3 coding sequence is TGTGCCGGGCCGGGACAGACTCCGTCTGGGGCCAACGTCCTGACTTTC.

CDR3 residues: CASVGGPYTGELFF. DNA of the CDR3: TGTGCCAGTGTGGGAGGGCCCTACACCGGGGAGCTGTTTTTT. The chain has TRBV2 and TRBJ2-2, with 7 nucleotides matching TRBD2. Germline CDR1 is SNHLY and CDR2 is FYNNEI. The CDR3 sequence is 14 residues long. With 9 bases clipped from V and 3 bases from J, the junction kept 7 bases outside the gene matches.

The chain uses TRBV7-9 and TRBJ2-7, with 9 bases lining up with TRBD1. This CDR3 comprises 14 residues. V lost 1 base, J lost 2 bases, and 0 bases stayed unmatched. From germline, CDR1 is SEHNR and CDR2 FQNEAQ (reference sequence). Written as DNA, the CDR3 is TGTGCCAGCAGCTTAGGGACAGGGGCCTACGAGCAGTACTTC. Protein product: CASSLGTGAYEQYF.

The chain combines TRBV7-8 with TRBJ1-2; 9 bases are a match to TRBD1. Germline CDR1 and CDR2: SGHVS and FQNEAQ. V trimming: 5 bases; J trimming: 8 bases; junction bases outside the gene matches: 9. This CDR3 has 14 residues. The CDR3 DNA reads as TGTGCCAGCAGCCTCCTGGGACAGGGAGAAGGCTACACCTTC. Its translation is CASSLLGQGEGYTF.

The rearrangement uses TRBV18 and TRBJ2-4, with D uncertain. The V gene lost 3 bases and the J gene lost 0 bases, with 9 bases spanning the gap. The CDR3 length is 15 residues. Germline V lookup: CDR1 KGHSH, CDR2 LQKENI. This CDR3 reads CASSPPRAAKNIQYF. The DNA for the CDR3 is TGTGCCAGCTCACCGCCACGAGCAGCCAAAAACATTCAGTACTTC.

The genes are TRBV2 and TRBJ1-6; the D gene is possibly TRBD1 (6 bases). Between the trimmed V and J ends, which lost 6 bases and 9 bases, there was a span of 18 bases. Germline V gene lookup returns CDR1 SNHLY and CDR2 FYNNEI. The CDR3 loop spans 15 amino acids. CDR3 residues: CASRPRGYLLSPLHF. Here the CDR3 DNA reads TGTGCCAGCAGACCCAGGGGCTACTTGCTTTCACCCCTCCACTTT.

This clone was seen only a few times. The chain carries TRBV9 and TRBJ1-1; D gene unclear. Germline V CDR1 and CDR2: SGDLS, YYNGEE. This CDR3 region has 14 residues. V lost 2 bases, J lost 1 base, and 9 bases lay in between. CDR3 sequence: CASSVYGGNTEAFF. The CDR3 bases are TGTGCCAGCAGCGTTTACGGAGGGAACACTGAAGCTTTCTTT.

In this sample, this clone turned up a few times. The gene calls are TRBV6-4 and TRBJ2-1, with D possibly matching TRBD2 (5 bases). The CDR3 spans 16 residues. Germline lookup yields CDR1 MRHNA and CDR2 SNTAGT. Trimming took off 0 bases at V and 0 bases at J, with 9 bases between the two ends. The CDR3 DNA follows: TGTGCCAGCAGTGACTCGGAGGATAGCTCCTACAATGAGCAGTTCTTC. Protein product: CASSDSEDSSYNEQFF.

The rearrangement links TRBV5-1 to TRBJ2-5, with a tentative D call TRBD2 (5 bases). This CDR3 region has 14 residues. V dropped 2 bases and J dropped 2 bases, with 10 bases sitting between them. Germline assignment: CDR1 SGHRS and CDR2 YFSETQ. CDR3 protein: CASSFLPGQETQYF. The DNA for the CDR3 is TGCGCCAGCAGCTTCCTCCCGGGGCAAGAGACCCAGTACTTC.

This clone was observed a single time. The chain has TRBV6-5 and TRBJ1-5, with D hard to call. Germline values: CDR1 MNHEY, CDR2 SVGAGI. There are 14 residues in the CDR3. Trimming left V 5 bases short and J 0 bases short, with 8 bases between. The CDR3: CASSDTYSNQPQHF. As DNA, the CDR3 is TGTGCCAGCAGTGACACCTATAGCAATCAGCCCCAGCATTTT.

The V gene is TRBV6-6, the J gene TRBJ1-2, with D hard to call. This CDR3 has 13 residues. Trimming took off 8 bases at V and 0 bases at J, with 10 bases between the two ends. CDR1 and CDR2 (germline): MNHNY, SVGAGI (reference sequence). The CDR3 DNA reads TGTGCCAGCCGGGTTAGAACTAACTATGGCTACACCTTC. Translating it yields CASRVRTNYGYTF.

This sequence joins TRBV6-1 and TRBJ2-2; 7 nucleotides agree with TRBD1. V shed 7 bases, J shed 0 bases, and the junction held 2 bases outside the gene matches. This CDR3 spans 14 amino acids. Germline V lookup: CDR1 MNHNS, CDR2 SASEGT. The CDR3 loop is CASTGTANTGELFF. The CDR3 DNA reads TGTGCCAGCACCGGGACAGCGAACACCGGGGAGCTGTTTTTT.

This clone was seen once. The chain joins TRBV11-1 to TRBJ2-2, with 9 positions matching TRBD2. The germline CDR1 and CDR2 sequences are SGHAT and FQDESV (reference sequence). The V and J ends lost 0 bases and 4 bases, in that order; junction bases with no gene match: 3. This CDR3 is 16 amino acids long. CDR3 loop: CASSLAPSGITGELFF. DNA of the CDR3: TGTGCCAGCAGCTTAGCGCCTAGCGGGATCACCGGGGAGCTGTTTTTT.

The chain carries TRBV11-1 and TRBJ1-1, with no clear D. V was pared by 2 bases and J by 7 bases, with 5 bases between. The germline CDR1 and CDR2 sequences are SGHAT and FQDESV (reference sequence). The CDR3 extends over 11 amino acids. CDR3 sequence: CASSLSGEAFF. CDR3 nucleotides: TGTGCCAGCAGCTTATCAGGTGAAGCTTTCTTT.